This TCR beta chain was sequenced for a study of shared clonotypes between healthy human individuals. The CDR3 consists of 14 residues. Germline V gene lookup returns CDR1 LNHNV and CDR2 YYDKDF (reference sequence). Between the trimmed V and J ends, which lost 0 bases and 4 bases, there was a span of 9 bases. TCRdb's table, derived via immunoSEQ multiplex PCR, lists solely in-frame clones and lacks some. The table lists around 700,000 clones, around 72% of them singletons. The V call is TRBV15, the J call TRBJ1-1, with D unresolved. This TCR derives from a woman under 40 in good health. Source material: memory CD4+ T cells sorted from blood. Subset noted: CD45RA-negative fraction. Here the CDR3 DNA reads TGTGCCACCAGCAGAGATTGGGCTGGCACTGAAGCTTTCTTT. It translates to CATSRDWAGTEAFF.